This T cell receptor beta chain was profiled in a study of blood T cells in healthy people across ages. With a J-beta primer mix and a sample-barcoded 5' primer, a second PCR ran about 6 to 11 cycles. Via MiXCR, TCRdb re-called the 5' RACE reads, giving one row per CDR3 protein. Altogether some 930,000 distinct CDR3 sequences are present, roughly 28% being singletons, with the ten largest covering about 10%. CDR3 length equals 15 residues. Trimming removed 5 bases from V and 4 bases from J; junction bases left unmatched: 9. CDR1 and CDR2 (germline): DFQATT, SNEGSKA (reference sequence). These data were also filed under a second study, of T cells of mothers and their children. According to that study: It was observed that no persistent microchimeric T cell clones could be detected.

Input material: blood. The sequence came from a middle-aged woman in good health. The gene calls are TRBV20-1 and TRBJ1-5, with 9 bases aligning to TRBD1. The CDR3 nucleotides are TGCAGTGCTGCCCTCGGGACAGGGTGGAATCAGCCCCAGCATTTT. Translation gives CSAALGTGWNQPQHF.